A selection of T cell receptor beta chains follows, all from one sample in a study of blood T cell repertoires in COVID-19. Clones were read by immunoSEQ multiplex PCR, and TCRdb kept only the in-frame ones, dropping some. The sample carries roughly 250,000 clones, approximately 84% recorded once. Input material: peripheral blood. All receptors come from a woman over 75 with acute or convalescent COVID-19. The CDR3 runs from the conserved cysteine through the conserved F or W. The D gene is left open where the match is weak. Clone size, where shown, is once, few, many, or a class for clones that have expanded.

j_call,v_call,d_call,clone_size,cdr3_aa,cdr3_nt
TRBJ1-5,TRBV6-1,-,once,CASSEYSGYSNQPQHF,TGTGCCAGCAGTGAATATTCGGGGTATAGCAATCAGCCCCAGCATTTT
TRBJ1-2,TRBV3-1/TRBV3-2,-,-,CASSQGRPNYGYTF,TGTGCCAGCAGCCAGGGCAGGCCCAACTATGGCTACACCTTC
TRBJ1-1,TRBV3-1/TRBV3-2,TRBD1,-,CASSQKGARTEAFF,TGTGCCAGCAGCCAAAAGGGGGCGCGGACTGAAGCTTTCTTT
TRBJ1-1,TRBV7-9,TRBD1,-,CASSLDGTGIEGKYPEAFF,TGTGCCAGCAGCTTAGATGGGACAGGGATCGAGGGTAAGTATCCTGAAGCTTTCTTT
TRBJ1-1,TRBV7-3,-,once,CASSSRGGTEAFF,TGTGCCAGCAGCTCTCGAGGGGGCACTGAAGCTTTCTTT
TRBJ2-3,TRBV18,-,-,CASSPAGASTDTQYF,TGTGCCAGCTCACCTGCGGGGGCGAGCACAGATACGCAGTATTTT
TRBJ1-2,TRBV5-1,TRBD1,-,CASSLTGGGGGYTF,TGCGCCAGCAGCCTGACAGGGGGCGGCGGTGGCTACACCTTC
TRBJ2-3,TRBV28,TRBD1,once,CASKTGGSQALMDTQYF,TGTGCCAGCAAGACAGGGGGCTCCCAGGCCCTAATGGATACGCAGTATTTT
TRBJ1-1,TRBV4-3,-,once,CASSQDLTTGDHMEAFF,TGCGCCAGCAGCCAAGATCTGACGACAGGAGACCACATGGAAGCTTTCTTT
TRBJ1-6,TRBV5-1,TRBD1,-,CASSRTAGTGGWNSPLHF,TGCGCCAGCAGCCGCACTGCCGGGACAGGGGGCTGGAATTCACCCCTCCACTTT
TRBJ2-5,TRBV5-1,TRBD1,once,CASSRGTGETQYF,TGCGCCAGCAGCCGCGGGACAGGAGAGACCCAGTACTTC
TRBJ1-2,TRBV4-1,TRBD1,-,CASSQSRDRGANYGYTF,TGCGCCAGCAGCCAGTCCCGGGACAGGGGGGCTAACTATGGCTACACCTTC
TRBJ2-1,TRBV15,TRBD2,-,CATSRGVAGVSAEQFF,TGTGCCACCAGCAGAGGGGTAGCGGGAGTTTCGGCTGAGCAGTTCTTC
TRBJ1-4,TRBV5-6,-,once,CASSLRQVLNEKLFF,TGTGCCAGCAGCTTACGACAGGTCCTTAATGAAAAACTGTTTTTT
TRBJ2-1,TRBV6-2/TRBV6-3,TRBD2,-,CASSFRTSGSIYNEQFF,TGTGCCAGCAGTTTCCGGACTAGCGGGAGTATATACAATGAGCAGTTCTTC
TRBJ1-1,TRBV7-2,-,-,CASSTRPGVGTEAFF,TGTGCCAGCAGCACACGGCCAGGGGTGGGCACTGAAGCTTTCTTT
TRBJ2-2,TRBV19,TRBD2,-,CASSIGLAGVGTGELFF,TGTGCCAGTAGTATCGGACTAGCGGGAGTCGGGACCGGGGAGCTGTTTTTT
TRBJ1-5,TRBV3-1/TRBV3-2,-,few,CASSQDLPGVGQPQHF,TGTGCCAGCAGCCAAGATCTCCCAGGGGTGGGTCAGCCCCAGCATTTT
TRBJ2-5,TRBV7-2,TRBD2,-,CASSDEPLAGGLETQYF,TGTGCCAGCAGCGATGAACCCCTAGCGGGAGGTTTAGAGACCCAGTACTTC
TRBJ2-3,TRBV24-1,-,few,CATSSTGRGADTQYF,TGTGCCACCAGCTCCACAGGGCGAGGGGCAGATACGCAGTATTTT
TRBJ1-5,TRBV28,-,-,CASSPRLNQPQHF,TGTGCCAGCAGTCCACGGTTAAATCAGCCCCAGCATTTT
TRBJ2-4,TRBV7-2,TRBD2,-,CASSLSGIENIQYF,TGTGCCAGCAGCTTAAGCGGGATTGAAAACATTCAGTACTTC
TRBJ1-2,TRBV28,TRBD1,few,CASSLEFNRGWRDGYTF,TGTGCCAGCAGTTTAGAATTTAACAGGGGCTGGAGGGATGGCTACACCTTC
TRBJ1-6,TRBV6-6,TRBD1,-,CASSGRGRESPLHF,TGTGCCAGCAGTGGCAGGGGGCGCGAATCACCCCTCCACTTT
TRBJ2-7,TRBV6-5,TRBD1,-,CASSYSGTGTYEQYF,TGTGCCAGCAGTTACTCGGGGACAGGTACTTACGAGCAGTACTTC
TRBJ2-7,TRBV4-1,TRBD1,-,CASSRGGQGGDEQYF,TGCGCCAGCAGCCGAGGGGGACAGGGGGGCGACGAGCAGTACTTC
TRBJ2-5,TRBV5-1,-,-,CASSLSVLETQYF,TGCGCCAGCAGCTTGTCCGTCTTGGAGACCCAGTACTTC
TRBJ1-4,TRBV10-3,-,-,CATSSATNEKLFF,TGTGCCACCTCCTCTGCAACTAATGAAAAACTGTTTTTT
TRBJ1-5,TRBV2,TRBD1,-,CASSERGIETGEGQPQHF,TGTGCCAGCAGTGAAAGAGGGATCGAGACAGGGGAAGGACAGCCCCAGCATTTT
TRBJ2-3,TRBV7-2,-,-,CASSFQDSNTDTQYF,TGTGCCAGCAGTTTCCAGGACAGTAACACAGATACGCAGTATTTT
TRBJ1-2,TRBV6-2/TRBV6-3,-,-,CASSYQGYFYGYTF,TGTGCCAGCAGTTACCAGGGGTATTTCTATGGCTACACCTTC
TRBJ1-4,TRBV4-2,TRBD1,-,CASSQEVAGQGEKLFF,TGTGCCAGCAGCCAAGAGGTGGCCGGACAGGGTGAAAAACTGTTTTTT
TRBJ2-2,TRBV2,-,-,CASSERGTGELFF,TGTGCCAGCAGTGAAAGGGGCACCGGGGAGCTGTTTTTT
TRBJ1-1,TRBV3-1/TRBV3-2,-,-,CASRRNTEAFF,TGTGCCAGCCGCAGGAACACTGAAGCTTTCTTT
TRBJ1-2,TRBV3-1/TRBV3-2,-,-,CASSHQGRYGYTF,TGTGCCAGCAGCCATCAGGGGCGATACGGCTACACCTTC
TRBJ2-1,TRBV12-3/TRBV12-4,-,-,CASSLRGGEQFF,TGTGCCAGCAGTTTAAGGGGGGGTGAGCAGTTCTTC
TRBJ1-1,TRBV5-1,TRBD1,-,CASSRTGEFTEAFF,TGCGCCAGCTCCCGGACAGGGGAGTTCACTGAAGCTTTCTTT